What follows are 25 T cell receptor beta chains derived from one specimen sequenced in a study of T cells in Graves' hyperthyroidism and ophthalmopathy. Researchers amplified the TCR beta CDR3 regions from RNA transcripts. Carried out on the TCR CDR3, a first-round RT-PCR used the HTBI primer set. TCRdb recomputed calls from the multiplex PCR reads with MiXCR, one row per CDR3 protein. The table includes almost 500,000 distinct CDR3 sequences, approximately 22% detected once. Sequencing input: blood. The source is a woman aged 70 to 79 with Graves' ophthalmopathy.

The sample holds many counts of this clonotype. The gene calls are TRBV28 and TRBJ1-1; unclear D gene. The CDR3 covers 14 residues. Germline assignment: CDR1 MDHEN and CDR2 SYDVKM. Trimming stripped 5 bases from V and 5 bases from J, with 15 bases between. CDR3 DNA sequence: TGTGCCAGCAGTCCGGACTATATTCGGACTGAAGCTTTCTTT. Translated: CASSPDYIRTEAFF.

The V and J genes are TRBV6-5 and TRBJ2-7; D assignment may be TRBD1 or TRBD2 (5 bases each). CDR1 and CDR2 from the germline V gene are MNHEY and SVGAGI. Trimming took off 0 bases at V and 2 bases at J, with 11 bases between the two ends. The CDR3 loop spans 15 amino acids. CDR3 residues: CASSYSGTTAYEQYF. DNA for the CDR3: TGTGCCAGCAGTTACTCCGGGACGACAGCCTACGAGCAGTACTTC.

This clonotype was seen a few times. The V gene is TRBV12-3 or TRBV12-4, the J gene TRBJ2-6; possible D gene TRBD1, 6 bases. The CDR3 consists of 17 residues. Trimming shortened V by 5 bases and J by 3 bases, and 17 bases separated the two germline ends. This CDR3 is CASSPSPNRVGANVLTF. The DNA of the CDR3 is TGTGCCAGCAGTCCAAGCCCGAACAGGGTTGGGGCCAACGTCCTGACTTTC.

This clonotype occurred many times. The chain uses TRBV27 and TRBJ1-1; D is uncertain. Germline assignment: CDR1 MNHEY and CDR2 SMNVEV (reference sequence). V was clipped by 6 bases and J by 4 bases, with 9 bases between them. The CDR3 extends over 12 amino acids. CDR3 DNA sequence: TGTGCCAGCAGACTCGGAGGCACTGAAGCTTTCTTT. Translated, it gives CASRLGGTEAFF.

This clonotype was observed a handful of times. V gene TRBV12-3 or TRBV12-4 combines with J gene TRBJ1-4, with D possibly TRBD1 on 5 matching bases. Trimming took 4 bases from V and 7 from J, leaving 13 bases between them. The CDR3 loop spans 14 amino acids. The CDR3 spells CASSSSGRGEKLFF. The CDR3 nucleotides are TGTGCCAGCAGTTCATCAGGGAGAGGTGAAAAACTGTTTTTT.

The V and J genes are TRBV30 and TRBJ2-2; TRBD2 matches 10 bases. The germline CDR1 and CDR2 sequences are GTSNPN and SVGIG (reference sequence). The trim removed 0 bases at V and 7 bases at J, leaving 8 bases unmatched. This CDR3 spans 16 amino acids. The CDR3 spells CAWSVAGGHIDGELFF. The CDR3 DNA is TGTGCCTGGAGTGTAGCGGGAGGGCATATAGACGGGGAGCTGTTTTTT.

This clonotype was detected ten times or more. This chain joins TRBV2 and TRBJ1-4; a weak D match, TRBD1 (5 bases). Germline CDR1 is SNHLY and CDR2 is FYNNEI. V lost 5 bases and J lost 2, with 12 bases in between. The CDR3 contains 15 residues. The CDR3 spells CASSLGWGTNEKLFF. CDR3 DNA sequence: TGTGCCAGCAGTCTCGGATGGGGGACTAATGAAAAACTGTTTTTT.

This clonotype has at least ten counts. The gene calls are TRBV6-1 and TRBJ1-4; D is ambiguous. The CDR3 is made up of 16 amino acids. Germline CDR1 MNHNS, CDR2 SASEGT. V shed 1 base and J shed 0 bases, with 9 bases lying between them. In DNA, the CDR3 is TGTGCCAGCAGTGAAGTAATCACAACAACTAATGAAAAACTGTTTTTT. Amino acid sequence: CASSEVITTTNEKLFF.

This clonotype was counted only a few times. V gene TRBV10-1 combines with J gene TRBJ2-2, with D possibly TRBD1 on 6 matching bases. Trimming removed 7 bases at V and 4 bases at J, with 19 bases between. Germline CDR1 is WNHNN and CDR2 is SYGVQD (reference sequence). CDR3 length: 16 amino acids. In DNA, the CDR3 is TGCGCCAGCATCCCATGGAGAGGGGGAGTCACCGGGGAGCTGTTTTTT. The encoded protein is CASIPWRGGVTGELFF.

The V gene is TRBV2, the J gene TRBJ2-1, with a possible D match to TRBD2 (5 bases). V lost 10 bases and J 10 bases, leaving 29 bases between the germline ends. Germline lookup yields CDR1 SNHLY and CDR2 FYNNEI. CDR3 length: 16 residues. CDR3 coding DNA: TGTGCCAACATTAAAGGGCGGGCCAGGCCGTATGGCGAGCAGTTCTTC. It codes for CANIKGRARPYGEQFF.

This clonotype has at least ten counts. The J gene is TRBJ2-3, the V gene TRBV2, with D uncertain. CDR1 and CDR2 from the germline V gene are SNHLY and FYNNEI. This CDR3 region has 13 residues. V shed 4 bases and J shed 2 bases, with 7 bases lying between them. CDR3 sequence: CASSGRITDTQYF. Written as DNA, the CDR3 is TGTGCCAGCAGTGGGCGAATCACAGATACGCAGTATTTT.

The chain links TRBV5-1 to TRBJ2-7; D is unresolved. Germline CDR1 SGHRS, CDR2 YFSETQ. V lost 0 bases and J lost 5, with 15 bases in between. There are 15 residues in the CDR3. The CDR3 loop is CASSLVGSALDEQYF. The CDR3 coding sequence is TGCGCCAGCAGCTTGGTCGGGTCCGCCCTGGACGAGCAGTACTTC.

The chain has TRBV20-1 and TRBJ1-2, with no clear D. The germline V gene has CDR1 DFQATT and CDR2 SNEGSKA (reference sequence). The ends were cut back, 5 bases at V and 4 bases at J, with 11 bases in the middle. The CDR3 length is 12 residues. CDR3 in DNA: TGCAGTGCTGTCGGCAGAGTCTATGGCTACACCTTC. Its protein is CSAVGRVYGYTF.

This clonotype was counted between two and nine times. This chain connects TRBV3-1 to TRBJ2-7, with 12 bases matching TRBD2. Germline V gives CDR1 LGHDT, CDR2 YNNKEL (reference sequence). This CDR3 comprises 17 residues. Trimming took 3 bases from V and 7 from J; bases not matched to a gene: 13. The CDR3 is CASSQDRLAGARGEQYF. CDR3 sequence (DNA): TGTGCCAGCAGCCAGGATAGACTAGCGGGGGCTAGAGGTGAGCAGTACTTC.

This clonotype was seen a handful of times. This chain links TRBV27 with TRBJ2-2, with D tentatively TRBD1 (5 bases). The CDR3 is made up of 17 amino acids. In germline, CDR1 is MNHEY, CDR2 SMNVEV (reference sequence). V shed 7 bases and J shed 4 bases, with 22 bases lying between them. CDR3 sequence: CASMARVSASGTGELFF. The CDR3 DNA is TGTGCCAGCATGGCCAGGGTATCAGCGTCGGGCACCGGGGAGCTGTTTTTT.

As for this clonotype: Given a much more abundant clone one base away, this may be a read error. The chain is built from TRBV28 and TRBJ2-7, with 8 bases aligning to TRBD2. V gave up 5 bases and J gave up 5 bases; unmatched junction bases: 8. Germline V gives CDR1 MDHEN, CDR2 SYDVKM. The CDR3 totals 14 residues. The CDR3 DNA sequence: TGTGCCAGCAGTACCCCGGGACTAGTCAACGAGCAGTACTTC. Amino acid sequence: CASSTPGLVNEQYF.

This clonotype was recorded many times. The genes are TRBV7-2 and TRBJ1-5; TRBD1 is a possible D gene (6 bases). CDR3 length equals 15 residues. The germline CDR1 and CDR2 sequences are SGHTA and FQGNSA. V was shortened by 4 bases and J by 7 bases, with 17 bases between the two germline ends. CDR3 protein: CASSSKGGARQPQHF. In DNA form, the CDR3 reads TGTGCCAGCAGCTCTAAGGGGGGCGCGAGGCAGCCCCAGCATTTT.

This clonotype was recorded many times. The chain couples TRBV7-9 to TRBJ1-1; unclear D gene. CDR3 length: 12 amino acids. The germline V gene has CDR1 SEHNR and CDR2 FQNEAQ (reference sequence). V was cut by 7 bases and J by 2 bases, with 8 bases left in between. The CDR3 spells CASNLGNTEAFF. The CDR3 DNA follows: TGTGCCAGCAACCTGGGAAACACTGAAGCTTTCTTT. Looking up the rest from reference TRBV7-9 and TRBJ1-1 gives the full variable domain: DTGVSQNPRHKITKRGQNVTFRCDPISEHNRLYWYRQTLGQGPEFLTYFQNEAQLEKSRLLSDRFSAERPKGSFSTLEIQRTEQGDSAMYLCASNLGNTEAFFGQGTRLTVV.

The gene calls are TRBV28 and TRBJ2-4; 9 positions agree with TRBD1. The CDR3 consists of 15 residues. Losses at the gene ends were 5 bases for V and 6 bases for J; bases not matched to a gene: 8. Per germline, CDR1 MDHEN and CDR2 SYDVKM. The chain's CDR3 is CASSAPPGQGNIQYF. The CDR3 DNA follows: TGTGCCAGCAGTGCCCCTCCGGGACAGGGAAACATTCAGTACTTC.

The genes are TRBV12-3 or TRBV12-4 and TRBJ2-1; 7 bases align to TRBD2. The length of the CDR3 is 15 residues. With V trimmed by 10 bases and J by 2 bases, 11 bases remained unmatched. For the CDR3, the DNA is TGTGCCACCCAGGGTGGACTAGAACCCTACAATGAGCAGTTCTTC. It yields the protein CATQGGLEPYNEQFF.

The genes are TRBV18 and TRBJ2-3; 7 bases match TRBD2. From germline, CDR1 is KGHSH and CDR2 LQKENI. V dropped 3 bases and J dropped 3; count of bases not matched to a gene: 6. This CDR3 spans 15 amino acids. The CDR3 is CASSPRGSRTDTQYF. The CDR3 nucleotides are TGTGCCAGCTCACCGCGCGGGAGTAGGACAGATACGCAGTATTTT.

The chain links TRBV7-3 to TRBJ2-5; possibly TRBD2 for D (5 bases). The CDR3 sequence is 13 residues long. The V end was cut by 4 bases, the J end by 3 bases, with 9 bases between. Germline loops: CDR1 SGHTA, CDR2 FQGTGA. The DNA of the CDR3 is TGTGCCAGCAGCTCCGGGAAGAAAGAGACCCAGTACTTC. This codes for CASSSGKKETQYF.

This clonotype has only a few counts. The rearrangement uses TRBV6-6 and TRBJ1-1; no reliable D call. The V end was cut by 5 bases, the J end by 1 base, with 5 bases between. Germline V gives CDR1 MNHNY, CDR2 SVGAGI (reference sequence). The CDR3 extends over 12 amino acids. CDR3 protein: CASSNRNTEAFF. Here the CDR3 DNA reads TGTGCCAGCAGTAACAGGAACACTGAAGCTTTCTTT.

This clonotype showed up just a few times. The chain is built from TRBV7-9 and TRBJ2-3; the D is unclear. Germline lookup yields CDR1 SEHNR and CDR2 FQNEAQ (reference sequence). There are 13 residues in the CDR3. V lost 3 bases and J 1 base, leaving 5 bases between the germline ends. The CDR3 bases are TGTGCCAGCAGCTTCTTGGGCACAGATACGCAGTATTTT. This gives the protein CASSFLGTDTQYF.

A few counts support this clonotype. The CDR3, as DNA: TGTGCCAGCAGTGATAGGGACAAGAGGTATGGCTACACCTTC. Translated, it gives CASSDRDKRYGYTF. The rearrangement uses TRBV25-1 and TRBJ1-2, with a weak D call TRBD1 (6 bases). There are 14 residues in the CDR3. V dropped 3 bases and J dropped 5 bases, with 13 bases sitting between them. CDR1 is MGHDK and CDR2 is SYGVNS in the germline V gene.